A single sample gave rise to the 27 T cell receptor beta chains below, sequenced in a study of blood T cell repertoires in COVID-19. The repertoire was sequenced with immunoSEQ multiplex PCR; TCRdb's copy has only in-frame clones and lacks some. Of over 65,000 clones in the sample, about 81% were seen once. Material for sequencing was peripheral blood. Source of these receptors: a human donor in a cohort sampled during active COVID-19.

V and J are TRBV19 and TRBJ2-1; D is unresolved. The CDR3 length is 12 residues. Trimming took 5 bases from V and 10 from J, leaving 12 bases between them. Germline CDR1 is LNHDA and CDR2 is SQIVND (reference sequence). The CDR3 sequence: CASSPSGWEQFF. CDR3 in DNA: TGTGCCAGTAGTCCATCCGGGTGGGAGCAGTTCTTC.

The chain has TRBV28 and TRBJ2-5, with TRBD2 matching 9 bases. CDR1 is MDHEN and CDR2 is SYDVKM in the germline V gene. V gave up 3 bases and J gave up 4 bases; unmatched junction bases: 6. The CDR3 is 15 amino acids. CDR3 amino acids: CASSFDSGRGETQYF. CDR3 nucleotides: TGTGCCAGCAGTTTTGATAGCGGGAGAGGAGAGACCCAGTACTTC.

The V gene is TRBV18, the J gene TRBJ1-1; 9 nucleotides align to TRBD1. Looked up from germline, CDR1 is KGHSH and CDR2 is LQKENI. The V gene end was trimmed by 0 bases and the J gene end by 3 bases; junction bases not matched to a gene: 5. The CDR3 has 16 amino acids. CDR3 bases: TGTGCCAGCTCACCACCGTATCGGGACAGGGACACTGAAGCTTTCTTT. Its translation is CASSPPYRDRDTEAFF.

The chain is built from TRBV10-3 and TRBJ2-5; maybe TRBD1 (6 bases). This CDR3 has 13 amino acids. Germline-derived CDR1 and CDR2 are ENHRY and SYGVKD. The V end was cut by 5 bases, the J end by 2 bases, with 9 bases between. As DNA, the CDR3 is TGTGCCATCAGTCAACAGGGTCAAGAGACCCAGTACTTC. Its protein product is CAISQQGQETQYF.

V and J are TRBV6-1 and TRBJ2-1; TRBD1 agrees at 7 bases. The CDR3 is 16 residues long. CDR1 and CDR2 (germline): MNHNS, SASEGT. Trimming at V came to 3 bases and at J to 0 bases, leaving 5 bases not matched to a gene. The CDR3 region has the DNA TGTGCCAGCAGTGAGACCCCAGGGGGCTCCTACAATGAGCAGTTCTTC. Amino acid sequence: CASSETPGGSYNEQFF.

The rearrangement links TRBV7-9 to TRBJ2-1; 15 bases are a match to TRBD2. V trimming: 5 bases; J trimming: 8 bases; junction bases outside the gene matches: 10. The germline V gene has CDR1 SEHNR and CDR2 FQNEAQ (reference sequence). The CDR3 runs 17 residues. CDR3 loop: CASSPPRGLAGGDEQFF. The CDR3 DNA reads TGTGCCAGCAGCCCCCCCCGCGGACTAGCGGGAGGGGATGAGCAGTTCTTC.

This clone was counted between two and nine times. The V call is TRBV7-2, the J call TRBJ1-5, with a weak D call TRBD1 (5 bases). The CDR3 runs 14 residues. Germline CDR1 reads SGHTA; CDR2 reads FQGNSA. V was trimmed by 5 bases and J by 2 bases, leaving 10 bases between them. CDR3 amino acids: CASSTAGGNQPQHF. As DNA, the CDR3 is TGTGCCAGCAGCACAGCGGGGGGCAATCAGCCCCAGCATTTT.

This chain uses TRBV7-6 with TRBJ2-7, with 8 bases fitting TRBD2. After removal of 1 base from V and 1 base from J, the junction contained 3 bases not matched to a gene. Germline-derived CDR1 and CDR2 are SGHVS and FNYEAQ. This CDR3 contains 15 residues. As DNA, the CDR3 is TGTGCCAGCAGCTTAGGGGGCGGGGGGTCCTACGAGCAGTACTTC. Its translation: CASSLGGGGSYEQYF.

This chain uses TRBV4-2 with TRBJ2-3; 7 bases agree with TRBD2. Germline V lookup: CDR1 LGHNA, CDR2 YNFKEQ. This CDR3 spans 16 amino acids. V trimming: 0 bases; J trimming: 2 bases; junction bases outside the gene matches: 5. The CDR3, as DNA: TGTGCCAGCAGCCAAGAGGCTAGCGGTTACACAGATACGCAGTATTTT. Translated: CASSQEASGYTDTQYF.

The chain carries TRBV6-5 and TRBJ1-2; tentatively, D is TRBD1 (5 bases). CDR3 size: 12 residues. Trimming shortened V by 4 bases and J by 7 bases, and 10 bases separated the two germline ends. The germline gives CDR1 MNHEY, CDR2 SVGAGI. This chain's CDR3 is CASSSKTGGYTF. CDR3 sequence (DNA): TGTGCCAGCAGTTCAAAAACAGGTGGCTACACCTTC.

The rearrangement uses TRBV5-4 and TRBJ2-5, with D tentatively TRBD1 (6 bases). This CDR3 has 14 residues. Germline-derived CDR1 and CDR2 are SGHNT and YYREEE (reference sequence). Trimming removed 3 bases at V and 2 bases at J, with 11 bases between. CDR3 amino acids: CASSSQRGQETQYF. The CDR3 DNA follows: TGTGCCAGCAGCTCTCAGAGGGGGCAAGAGACCCAGTACTTC.

The rearrangement joins TRBV2 to TRBJ2-1, with 9 bases that match TRBD2. Germline trimming cut 1 base from V and 3 bases from J; bases unmatched to any gene: 1. CDR1 and CDR2 (germline): SNHLY, FYNNEI. CDR3 length equals 15 residues. The DNA of the CDR3 is TGTGCCAGCAGTGAAGGTAGCGGGAGCTACAATGAGCAGTTCTTC. Protein sequence: CASSEGSGSYNEQFF.

The chain couples TRBV15 to TRBJ2-1, with D unclear. The CDR3 runs to 17 residues. Germline V CDR1 and CDR2: LNHNV, YYDKDF (reference sequence). V lost 0 bases and J 3 bases, leaving 15 bases between the germline ends. Here the CDR3 DNA reads TGTGCCACCAGCAGAGATAGGAGAGGAGCTCGCTACAATGAGCAGTTCTTC. Protein product: CATSRDRRGARYNEQFF. Together with reference TRBV15 and TRBJ2-1, the CDR3 gives the full variable domain: DAMVIQNPRYQVTQFGKPVTLSCSQTLNHNVMYWYQQKSSQAPKLLFHYYDKDFNNEADTPDNFQSRRPNTSFCFLDIRSPGLGDTAMYLCATSRDRRGARYNEQFFGPGTRLTVL.

The chain uses TRBV4-1 and TRBJ2-3; D possibly corresponds to TRBD1 (6 bases). V was clipped by 2 bases and J by 7 bases, with 10 bases between them. CDR1 is MGHRA and CDR2 is YSYEKL in the germline V gene. This CDR3 is built from 13 residues. As DNA, the CDR3 is TGCGCCAGCAGCCAACAACAGGGATATACGCAGTATTTT. Translation: CASSQQQGYTQYF.

A single count supports this clone. The chain recombines TRBV29-1 with TRBJ1-1, with TRBD1 matching over 8 bases. After removal of 6 bases from V and 2 bases from J, the junction contained 8 bases not matched to a gene. Germline V gene lookup returns CDR1 SQVTM and CDR2 ANQGSEA. CDR3 size: 14 residues. This CDR3 is CSVARDRPNTEAFF. In nucleotides, the CDR3 is TGCAGCGTAGCCCGGGACAGGCCAAACACTGAAGCTTTCTTT.

The chain carries TRBV3-1 (or the pseudogene TRBV3-2) and TRBJ2-7, with 10 bases matching TRBD2. This CDR3 contains 15 residues. V shed 4 bases, J shed 7 bases, and the junction held 10 bases outside the gene matches. In germline, CDR1 is LGHDT, CDR2 YNNKEL (reference sequence). The DNA of the CDR3 is TGTGCCAGCAGCCTCACCGTAGCGGGGGGTACGGAGCAGTACTTC. Amino acids: CASSLTVAGGTEQYF.

CDR3 bases: TGCAGTGCTAGTATCAGGGCCGAGCAGTACTTC. This encodes CSASIRAEQYF. This chain uses TRBV20-1 with TRBJ2-7, with a weak D call TRBD1 (5 bases). This CDR3 region has 11 residues. The V end lost 3 bases, the J end lost 6 bases, and 9 bases lay between the germline ends. The V gene's germline CDR1 is DFQATT and CDR2 SNEGSKA (reference sequence).

V gene TRBV11-3 combines with J gene TRBJ1-5; 7 nucleotides align to TRBD1. CDR1 and CDR2 from the germline V gene are SGHNT and YENEEA. The ends lost 3 bases at V and 4 bases at J; junction bases unmatched: 9. There are 16 residues in the CDR3. Here the CDR3 reads CASSFYWTGGNQPQHF. CDR3 nucleotide sequence: TGTGCCAGCAGCTTCTATTGGACAGGTGGTAATCAGCCCCAGCATTTT. The whole variable domain, filled in from reference TRBV11-3 and TRBJ1-5, reads EAGVVQSPRYKIIEKKQPVAFWCNPISGHNTLYWYLQNLGQGPELLIRYENEEAVDDSQLPKDRFSAERLKGVDSTLKIQPAELGDSAVYLCASSFYWTGGNQPQHFGDGTRLSIL.

The genes are TRBV28 and TRBJ2-3, with 9 bases matching TRBD2. The V gene's germline CDR1 is MDHEN and CDR2 SYDVKM. The CDR3 is 18 residues long. V was pared by 4 bases and J by 0 bases, with 11 bases of the junction left unmatched. CDR3 residues: CASSSPAGGTYSTDTQYF. The CDR3 bases are TGTGCCAGCAGTTCCCCAGCGGGAGGTACCTATAGCACAGATACGCAGTATTTT.

V and J are TRBV7-2 and TRBJ2-1; no firm D call. The CDR3 is 13 residues long. V was trimmed by 2 bases and J by 3 bases, leaving 5 bases between them. Per the germline V gene, CDR1 is SGHTA and CDR2 is FQGNSA. The CDR3 DNA sequence: TGTGCCAGCAGCTTAACGGGCTACAATGAGCAGTTCTTC. Encoded protein: CASSLTGYNEQFF.

This chain links TRBV18 with TRBJ2-7; maybe TRBD2 (5 bases). The CDR3 has 13 amino acids. Germline-derived CDR1 and CDR2 are KGHSH and LQKENI. V was cut by 4 bases and J by 0 bases, with 7 bases left in between. The CDR3 sequence: CASSQRNSYEQYF. The DNA of the CDR3 is TGTGCCAGCTCACAGCGGAACTCCTACGAGCAGTACTTC.

This chain joins TRBV7-2 and TRBJ2-3; D is perhaps TRBD2 (5 bases). This CDR3 comprises 15 residues. The V end lost 5 bases, the J end lost 2 bases, and 14 bases lay between the germline ends. Looked up from germline, CDR1 is SGHTA and CDR2 is FQGNSA. This chain's CDR3 is CASSDYGLFTDTQYF. For the CDR3, the DNA is TGTGCCAGCAGCGACTATGGACTTTTCACAGATACGCAGTATTTT.

This chain joins TRBV6-5 and TRBJ2-7; D uncertain. Germline CDR1 MNHEY, CDR2 SVGAGI. The V end was cut by 2 bases, the J end by 6 bases, with 11 bases between. The CDR3 totals 13 residues. CDR3 nucleotides: TGTGCCAGCAGTTACGCCTCGGCAGGCGAGCAGTACTTC. Its protein product is CASSYASAGEQYF.

As for this clone: This CDR3 is also generated by other DNA sequences in the sample. The CDR3 sequence: CASSVDSGIYNEQFF. The CDR3 coding sequence is TGTGCCAGCAGCGTAGATAGCGGGATCTACAATGAGCAGTTCTTC. The chain recombines TRBV9 with TRBJ2-1, with 8 bases identical to TRBD2. V was pared by 0 bases and J by 3 bases, with 2 bases of the junction left unmatched. This CDR3 contains 15 residues. CDR1 and CDR2 (germline): SGDLS, YYNGEE.

This clone was found once. The gene calls are TRBV5-8 and TRBJ2-3; maybe TRBD1 (6 bases). The CDR3 extends over 15 amino acids. Germline loops: CDR1 SGHTS, CDR2 YDEGEE. The ends were cut back, 3 bases at V and 5 bases at J, with 16 bases in the middle. CDR3 residues: CASSSQNRVGDTQYF. The CDR3, as DNA: TGTGCCAGCAGCTCCCAGAACAGGGTAGGAGATACGCAGTATTTT. The whole variable domain, remainder taken from reference TRBV5-8 and TRBJ2-3, is EAGVTQSPTHLIKTRGQQATLRCSPISGHTSVYWYQQALGLGLQFLLWYDEGEERNRGNFPPRFSGRQFPNYSSELNVNALELEDSALYLCASSSQNRVGDTQYFGPGTRLTVL.

This chain joins TRBV28 and TRBJ1-1, with D maybe TRBD1 (5 bases). CDR1 is MDHEN, CDR2 SYDVKM, per germline. Trimming shortened V by 10 bases and J by 2 bases, and 17 bases separated the two germline ends. This CDR3 comprises 14 residues. The CDR3 sequence: CATRSQGYNTEAFF. The CDR3 DNA reads TGTGCCACCAGATCCCAGGGATACAACACTGAAGCTTTCTTT.

This clone was seen only once. The chain couples TRBV7-2 to TRBJ2-7; TRBD2 matches 8 bases. With V trimmed by 1 base and J by 0 bases, 2 bases remained unmatched. Germline CDR1 is SGHTA and CDR2 is FQGNSA. The CDR3 extends over 15 amino acids. The CDR3 DNA reads TGTGCCAGCAGCTTAGGGAGCGGGAGCTCCTACGAGCAGTACTTC. This translates into CASSLGSGSSYEQYF.